The 26 T cell receptor beta chains reported below all come from one sample, sequenced in a study of shared clonotypes between healthy human individuals. Method: immunoSEQ multiplex PCR; TCRdb's copy keeps in-frame clones and lacks some. The table shows fewer than 600,000 clones, with roughly four fifths occurring only once. Source material: PBMCs. The receptors originated from a woman in her 40s in good health. Some clones in this sample may be carry-over from other donors' samples.

V usage is TRBV7-9 and J usage is TRBJ2-7; 15 bases map to TRBD2. Trimming removed 0 bases from V and 5 bases from J; junction bases left unmatched: 8. The germline V gene has CDR1 SEHNR and CDR2 FQNEAQ (reference sequence). CDR3 length: 18 amino acids. The CDR3 DNA reads TGTGCCAGCAGCTTAGCGGGAGGGACTAGCGGGAGGCTGGACGAGCAGTACTTC. Amino acid sequence: CASSLAGGTSGRLDEQYF.

The chain couples TRBV5-1 to TRBJ2-3, with D perhaps matching TRBD1 (5 bases). Germline CDR1 reads SGHRS; CDR2 reads YFSETQ. The V gene lost 0 bases and the J gene lost 0 bases, with 11 bases spanning the gap. The CDR3 loop spans 16 amino acids. The CDR3 protein is CASSLGGGTSTDTQYF. DNA for the CDR3: TGCGCCAGCAGCTTGGGGGGCGGAACAAGCACAGATACGCAGTATTTT.

The chain joins TRBV2 to TRBJ1-1; 7 bases are shared with TRBD1. CDR3 length equals 14 residues. The trim removed 6 bases at V and 0 bases at J, leaving 4 bases unmatched. CDR1 is SNHLY and CDR2 is FYNNEI in the germline V gene. CDR3 sequence: CASRAGQMNTEAFF. The CDR3 DNA sequence: TGTGCCAGCAGGGCGGGACAGATGAACACTGAAGCTTTCTTT.

The chain joins TRBV30 to TRBJ2-3; tentatively, D is TRBD1 (5 bases). Trimming shortened V by 2 bases and J by 1 base, and 7 bases separated the two germline ends. Germline-derived CDR1 and CDR2 are GTSNPN and SVGIG (reference sequence). There are 13 residues in the CDR3. The CDR3 sequence is CAWSFRGTDTQYF. DNA for the CDR3: TGTGCCTGGAGTTTCAGGGGCACAGATACGCAGTATTTT. Variable domain in full (rest from reference TRBV30 and TRBJ2-3): SQTIHQWPATLVQPVGSPLSLECTVEGTSNPNLYWYRQAAGRGLQLLFYSVGIGQISSEVPQNLSASRPQDRQFILSSKKLLLSDSGFYLCAWSFRGTDTQYFGPGTRLTVL.

CDR3 sequence reads: CASSQEVLAGGPDNEQFF. For the CDR3, the DNA is TGCGCCAGCAGCCAAGAGGTACTAGCGGGAGGGCCCGACAATGAGCAGTTCTTC. This chain links TRBV4-1 with TRBJ2-1; 13 bases align to TRBD2. Trimming cost V 0 bases and J 5 bases; bases outside gene matches: 7. CDR1 MGHRA and CDR2 YSYEKL come from the germline V gene. The CDR3 has 18 amino acids.

The chain is built from TRBV18 and TRBJ2-5, with a weak D call TRBD2 (6 bases). This CDR3 region has 14 residues. Germline values: CDR1 KGHSH, CDR2 LQKENI. V lost 3 bases and J 8 bases, leaving 16 bases between the germline ends. Here the CDR3 DNA reads TGTGCCAGCTCACCCCTTCAGAGGGAGGAAACCCAGTACTTC. It codes for CASSPLQREETQYF.

This clone turned up a few times. The V gene is TRBV5-8, the J gene TRBJ1-2, with 12 bases lining up with TRBD1. V lost 4 bases to trimming and J lost 5 bases; unmatched junction nucleotides: 6. Germline V gene data show CDR1 as SGHTS and CDR2 as YDEGEE. This CDR3 contains 15 residues. CDR3 loop: CASSQGQGAWYGYTF. As DNA, the CDR3 is TGTGCCAGCAGCCAGGGACAGGGGGCCTGGTATGGCTACACCTTC. Full variable domain (outside the CDR3, taken from reference TRBV5-8 and TRBJ1-2): EAGVTQSPTHLIKTRGQQATLRCSPISGHTSVYWYQQALGLGLQFLLWYDEGEERNRGNFPPRFSGRQFPNYSSELNVNALELEDSALYLCASSQGQGAWYGYTFGSGTRLTVV.

The chain employs TRBV27 and TRBJ2-2, with unresolved D. The V and J ends lost 5 bases and 4 bases respectively, with 8 bases between them. Germline assignment: CDR1 MNHEY and CDR2 SMNVEV (reference sequence). The length of the CDR3 is 13 residues. CDR3 DNA: TGTGCCAGCAGTCCGTGGGCCACCGGGGAGCTGTTTTTT. Its translation is CASSPWATGELFF.

As concerns this clone: A far larger clone is just one base off, so this is likely a read error. Other DNA sequences from this sample encode an identical CDR3 as well. The gene calls are TRBV29-1 and TRBJ2-5; possible D gene TRBD1, 6 bases. The V end lost 7 bases, the J end lost 2 bases, and 11 bases lay between the germline ends. Germline V gene sequence: CDR1 SQVTM, CDR2 ANQGSEA. The CDR3 length is 12 residues. As DNA, the CDR3 is TGCAGCGCTGGTGGACAGCAAGAGACCCAGTACTTC. Protein sequence: CSAGGQQETQYF.

The chain couples TRBV10-3 to TRBJ2-4; 7 nucleotides match TRBD1. This CDR3 spans 17 amino acids. Germline values: CDR1 ENHRY, CDR2 SYGVKD. The junction had 9 bases not matched to a gene; V was cut back by 3 bases and J by 1 base. The CDR3 is CAISDHRGGVAKNIQYF. The CDR3 DNA reads as TGTGCCATCAGTGACCACAGGGGTGGTGTTGCCAAAAACATTCAGTACTTC.

This rearrangement joins TRBV28 to TRBJ2-3; 8 bases are shared with TRBD2. The trim removed 4 bases at V and 5 bases at J, leaving 8 bases unmatched. This CDR3 contains 15 residues. CDR1 MDHEN and CDR2 SYDVKM come from the germline V gene. This CDR3 is CASSSVAGLLDTQYF. For the CDR3, the DNA is TGTGCCAGCAGTTCCGTAGCGGGATTGTTAGATACGCAGTATTTT. The full variable domain, in which reference TRBV28 and TRBJ2-3 provide the parts outside the CDR3, is DVKVTQSSRYLVKRTGEKVFLECVQDMDHENMFWYRQDPGLGLRLIYFSYDVKMKEKGDIPEGYSVSREKKERFSLILESASTNQTSMYLCASSSVAGLLDTQYFGPGTRLTVL.

V is TRBV7-2 and J is TRBJ2-1, with TRBD2 identical over 9 bases. J was trimmed by 9 bases and V by 0 bases; bases with no gene match: 3. CDR1 and CDR2 (germline): SGHTA, FQGNSA. The CDR3 runs to 14 residues. The CDR3 bases are TGTGCCAGCAGCTTAGCCCTAGCGGGAAGTGAGCAGTTCTTC. Translation: CASSLALAGSEQFF.

The V and J genes are TRBV4-1 and TRBJ2-1; 9 bases agree with TRBD2. V was pared by 3 bases and J by 2 bases, with 8 bases of the junction left unmatched. From germline, CDR1 is MGHRA and CDR2 YSYEKL. The CDR3 extends over 17 amino acids. CDR3 in amino acids: CASSQSQAGGPYNEQFF. The CDR3 DNA reads TGCGCCAGCAGCCAGAGCCAAGCGGGAGGTCCCTACAATGAGCAGTTCTTC.

As for this clone: Different DNA sequences within this sample yield the same CDR3. The J gene is TRBJ2-1, the V gene TRBV5-1; a possible D gene is TRBD2 (6 bases). Germline CDR1 is SGHRS and CDR2 is YFSETQ. V was trimmed by 2 bases and J by 5 bases, leaving 11 bases between them. CDR3 length: 14 amino acids. DNA of the CDR3: TGCGCCAGCAGCTTACGGACGGGAGACAATGAGCAGTTCTTC. It codes for CASSLRTGDNEQFF.

Worth noting for this clone: A far larger clone is only one base removed, so a read error is likely. The sample carries other DNA sequences with the same CDR3. The rearrangement uses TRBV18 and TRBJ1-2; D uncertain. The CDR3 is 13 residues long. Germline V gives CDR1 KGHSH, CDR2 LQKENI. With 0 bases removed from V and 5 bases from J, the gap between germline ends came to 7 bases. CDR3 DNA sequence: TGTGCCAGCTCACCACCGAACCAGTATGGCTACACCTTC. Translation: CASSPPNQYGYTF.

Details on this clone: Other nucleotide sequences from this sample produce the same CDR3. This chain joins TRBV10-2 and TRBJ2-7, with 12 bases identical to TRBD2. Trimming took 3 bases from V and 7 from J; bases not matched to a gene: 7. The CDR3 loop spans 15 amino acids. Per the germline V gene, CDR1 is WSHSY and CDR2 is SAAADI. CDR3 amino acids: CASSDLAGGRREQYF. The CDR3 nucleotides are TGCGCCAGCAGTGATCTAGCGGGAGGGCGTAGGGAGCAGTACTTC.

The J gene is TRBJ1-4, the V gene TRBV19; the D is unclear. Germline values: CDR1 LNHDA, CDR2 SQIVND (reference sequence). The CDR3 is 15 residues long. V lost 6 bases and J 4 bases, leaving 15 bases between the germline ends. CDR3 sequence: CASSGPLGFNEKLFF. CDR3 coding DNA: TGTGCCAGTAGCGGCCCACTGGGGTTTAATGAAAAACTGTTTTTT.

This chain joins TRBV4-2 and TRBJ2-6; TRBD1 is a possible D gene (6 bases). Germline CDR1 and CDR2: LGHNA and YNFKEQ. The CDR3 is 17 amino acids. Trimming removed 5 bases from V and 2 bases from J, with 16 bases in between. This CDR3 is CASSAIKPGAGANVLTF. The CDR3 nucleotides read TGTGCCAGCAGCGCGATTAAGCCAGGGGCTGGGGCCAACGTCCTGACTTTC.

This chain links TRBV5-1 with TRBJ1-4; TRBD1 might be the D (5 bases). The CDR3 contains 15 residues. Between the trimmed V and J ends, which lost 0 bases and 2 bases, there was a span of 8 bases. Per the germline V gene, CDR1 is SGHRS and CDR2 is YFSETQ. The CDR3 loop is CASSLDWGTNEKLFF. CDR3 bases: TGCGCCAGCAGCTTGGATTGGGGGACTAATGAAAAACTGTTTTTT. Full variable domain (outside the CDR3, taken from reference TRBV5-1 and TRBJ1-4): KAGVTQTPRYLIKTRGQQVTLSCSPISGHRSVSWYQQTPGQGLQFLFEYFSETQRNKGNFPGRFSGRQFSNSRSEMNVSTLELGDSALYLCASSLDWGTNEKLFFGSGTQLSVL.

The genes are TRBV5-1 and TRBJ2-5; D unclear. This CDR3 contains 13 residues. Germline-derived CDR1 and CDR2 are SGHRS and YFSETQ. The V end lost 5 bases, the J end lost 4 bases, and 12 bases lay between the germline ends. The CDR3 DNA reads as TGCGCCAGCAGTCCGAACGTCCCAGAGACCCAGTACTTC. Translation: CASSPNVPETQYF.

V and J are TRBV9 and TRBJ2-2, with 10 bases identical to TRBD2. This CDR3 contains 17 residues. With 2 bases clipped from V and 2 bases from J, the junction kept 6 bases outside the gene matches. Germline V CDR1 and CDR2: SGDLS, YYNGEE. In DNA form, the CDR3 reads TGTGCCAGCAGCGTTGAGGGGACTAGCGAAAACACCGGGGAGCTGTTTTTT. Its translation is CASSVEGTSENTGELFF.

J is TRBJ2-7 and V is TRBV27; TRBD2 agrees at 8 bases. This CDR3 region has 14 residues. V dropped 6 bases and J dropped 2; count of bases not matched to a gene: 6. Germline CDR1 MNHEY, CDR2 SMNVEV (reference sequence). The CDR3 bases are TGTGCCAGCAGCCGGACTAGCCGAGCCTACGAGCAGTACTTC. Translation gives CASSRTSRAYEQYF.

The V gene is TRBV10-2, the J gene TRBJ2-5, with 10 bases identical to TRBD1. The junction had 16 bases not matched to a gene; V was cut back by 0 bases and J by 3 bases. This CDR3 contains 20 residues. From germline, CDR1 is WSHSY and CDR2 SAAADI. The CDR3, as DNA: TGCGCCAGCAGTGAGTCGGGGCGTGGCCGGGACAGGGGCTTTGAAGAGACCCAGTACTTC. Translation gives CASSESGRGRDRGFEETQYF.

This clone was observed at least ten times. The V and J genes are TRBV4-2 and TRBJ2-3, with a weak D call TRBD2 (5 bases). Per germline, CDR1 LGHNA and CDR2 YNFKEQ. The CDR3 has 16 residues. V shed 0 bases and J shed 2 bases, with 12 bases lying between them. In DNA form, the CDR3 reads TGTGCCAGCAGCCAAGATGTGGGGAGCCACACAGATACGCAGTATTTT. Protein sequence: CASSQDVGSHTDTQYF.

The rearrangement joins TRBV19 to TRBJ1-4; a possible D gene is TRBD1 (5 bases). CDR1 LNHDA and CDR2 SQIVND come from the germline V gene (reference sequence). Trimming stripped 3 bases from V and 8 bases from J, with 13 bases between. The CDR3 covers 14 residues. The CDR3 here is CASSIPGPQEKLFF. CDR3 sequence (DNA): TGTGCCAGTAGTATTCCGGGACCGCAAGAAAAACTGTTTTTT.

This chain connects TRBV14 to TRBJ2-7, with a weak D call TRBD2 (5 bases). V lost 4 bases and J lost 3, with 22 bases in between. CDR1 and CDR2 from the germline V gene are SGHDN and FVKESK. The CDR3 totals 17 residues. CDR3 DNA sequence: TGTGCCAGCAGCCCGCCTACTCGCGGGCTGAGGAGCTACGAGCAGTACTTC. It yields the protein CASSPPTRGLRSYEQYF.